Described below is a single T cell receptor (beta chain) sequence and its context. Its antigen is unidentified. Germline V CDR1 and CDR2: SGDLS, YYNGEE. V was clipped by 2 bases and J by 9 bases; unmatched bases: 10. The CDR3 consists of 15 residues. Expressed TCRB transcripts were sequenced because the isolated RNA had all been reverse transcribed beforehand. The method was immunoSEQ multiplex PCR; TCRdb's version includes in-frame clones alone and lacks a portion of them. The table has hundreds of thousands of clones, around a sixth seen once. The source of the sample is a study of beta chain features in type 1 diabetes. The study's findings and limits: A possible short-template PCR bias applies equally to patients and controls. TCRB CDR3s from Type 1 diabetes patients were moderately but significantly shorter in all four CD4+ subsets.

Donors contributed one heparinised blood draw apiece, averaging about 116 mL. This receptor was identified in a woman under 30 in good health. Sequencing used naive CD4+ T cells from blood. J is TRBJ2-1 and V is TRBV9; 8 bases are a match to TRBD2. The CDR3 sequence: CASSVVLAGIAEQFF. The CDR3 nucleotides read TGTGCCAGCAGCGTCGTGTTAGCGGGAATCGCTGAGCAGTTCTTC. Variable domain in full (rest from reference TRBV9 and TRBJ2-1): DSGVTQTPKHLITATGQRVTLRCSPRSGDLSVYWYQQSLDQGLQFLIQYYNGEERAKGNILERFSAQQFPDLHSELNLSSLELGDSALYFCASSVVLAGIAEQFFGPGTRLTVL.